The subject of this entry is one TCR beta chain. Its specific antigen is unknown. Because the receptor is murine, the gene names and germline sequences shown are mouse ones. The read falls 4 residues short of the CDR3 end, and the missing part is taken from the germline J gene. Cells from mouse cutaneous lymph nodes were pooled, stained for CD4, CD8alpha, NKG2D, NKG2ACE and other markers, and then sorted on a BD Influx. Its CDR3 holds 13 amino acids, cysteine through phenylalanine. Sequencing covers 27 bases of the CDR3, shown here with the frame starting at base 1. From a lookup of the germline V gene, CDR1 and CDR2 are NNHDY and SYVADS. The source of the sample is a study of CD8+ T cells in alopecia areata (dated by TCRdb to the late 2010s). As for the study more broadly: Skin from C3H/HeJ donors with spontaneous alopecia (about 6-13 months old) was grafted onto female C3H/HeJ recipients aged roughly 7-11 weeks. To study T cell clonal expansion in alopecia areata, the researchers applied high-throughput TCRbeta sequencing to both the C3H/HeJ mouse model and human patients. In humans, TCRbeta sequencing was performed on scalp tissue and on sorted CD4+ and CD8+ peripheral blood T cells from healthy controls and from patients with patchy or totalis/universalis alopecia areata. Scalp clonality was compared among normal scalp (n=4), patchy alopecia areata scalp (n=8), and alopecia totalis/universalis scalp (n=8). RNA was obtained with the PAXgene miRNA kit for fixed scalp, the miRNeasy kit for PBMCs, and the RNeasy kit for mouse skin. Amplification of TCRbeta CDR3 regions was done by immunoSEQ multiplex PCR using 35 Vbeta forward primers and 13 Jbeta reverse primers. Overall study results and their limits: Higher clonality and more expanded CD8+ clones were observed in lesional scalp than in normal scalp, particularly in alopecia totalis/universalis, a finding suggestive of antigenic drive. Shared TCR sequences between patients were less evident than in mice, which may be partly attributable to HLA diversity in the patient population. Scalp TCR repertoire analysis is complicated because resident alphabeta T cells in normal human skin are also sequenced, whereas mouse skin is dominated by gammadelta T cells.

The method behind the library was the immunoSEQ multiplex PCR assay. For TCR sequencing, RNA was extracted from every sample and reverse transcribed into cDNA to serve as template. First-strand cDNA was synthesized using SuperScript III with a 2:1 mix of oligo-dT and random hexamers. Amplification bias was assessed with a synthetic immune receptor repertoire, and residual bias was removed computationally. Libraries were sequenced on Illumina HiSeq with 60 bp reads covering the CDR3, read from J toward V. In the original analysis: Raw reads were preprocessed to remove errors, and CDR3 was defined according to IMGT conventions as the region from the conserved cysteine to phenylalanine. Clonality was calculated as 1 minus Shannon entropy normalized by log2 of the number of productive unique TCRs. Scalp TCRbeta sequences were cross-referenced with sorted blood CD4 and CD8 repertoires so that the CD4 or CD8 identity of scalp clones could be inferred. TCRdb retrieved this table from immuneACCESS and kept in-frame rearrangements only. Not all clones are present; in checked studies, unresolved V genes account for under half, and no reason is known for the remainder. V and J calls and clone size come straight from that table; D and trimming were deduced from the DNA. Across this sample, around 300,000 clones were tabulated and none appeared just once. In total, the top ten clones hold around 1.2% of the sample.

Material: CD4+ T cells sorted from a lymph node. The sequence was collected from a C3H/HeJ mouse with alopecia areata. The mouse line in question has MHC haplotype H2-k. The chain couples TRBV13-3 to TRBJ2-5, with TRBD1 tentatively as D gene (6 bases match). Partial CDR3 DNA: TGTGCCAGCAGTGACAACAGGGCGGAC. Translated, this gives CASSDNRAD. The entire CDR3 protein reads CASSDNRADTQYF.